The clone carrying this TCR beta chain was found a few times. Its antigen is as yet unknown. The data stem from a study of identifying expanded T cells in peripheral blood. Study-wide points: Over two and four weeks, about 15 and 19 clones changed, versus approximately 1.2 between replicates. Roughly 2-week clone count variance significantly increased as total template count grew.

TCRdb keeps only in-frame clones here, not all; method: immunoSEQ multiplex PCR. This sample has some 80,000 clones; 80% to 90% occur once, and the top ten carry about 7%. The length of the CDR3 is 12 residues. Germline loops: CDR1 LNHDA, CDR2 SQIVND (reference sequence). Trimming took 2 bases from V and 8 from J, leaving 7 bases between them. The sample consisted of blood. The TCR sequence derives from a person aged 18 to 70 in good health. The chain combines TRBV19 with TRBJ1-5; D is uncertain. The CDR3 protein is CASSIMREPQHF. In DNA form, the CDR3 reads TGTGCCAGTAGTATAATGAGGGAGCCCCAGCATTTT. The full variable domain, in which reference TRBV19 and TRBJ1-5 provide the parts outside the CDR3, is DGGITQSPKYLFRKEGQNVTLSCEQNLNHDAMYWYRQDPGQGLRLIYYSQIVNDFQKGDIAEGYSVSREKKESFPLTVTSAQKNPTAFYLCASSIMREPQHFGDGTRLSIL.